These T cell receptor beta chains were read from a single sample in a study of control samples from healthy donors and cancer patients. Clones were read by immunoSEQ multiplex PCR, and TCRdb kept only the in-frame ones, dropping some. The sample includes 69,000 or so clones, 94% of them seen just once. Sequenced material: blood. Every receptor here comes from a woman in her 30s in good health. The CDR3 runs from the conserved cysteine through the conserved F or W. Each record gives: CDR3 protein, CDR3 DNA, D gene, clone size, V gene, J gene. D genes are given only for firm matches. Expanded clones are given a class, and other clones once, few, many or no size at all.

cdr3_aa: CASSRNRGPGGYTF
cdr3_nt: TGTGCCAGCAGTCGAAACAGGGGACCAGGCGGCTACACCTTC
d_call: TRBD1
clone_size: -
v_call: TRBV3-1/TRBV3-2
j_call: TRBJ1-2

cdr3_aa: CASSEWGQGGEAFF
cdr3_nt: TGTGCCAGCAGTGAATGGGGGCAGGGGGGTGAAGCTTTCTTT
d_call: TRBD1
clone_size: -
v_call: TRBV25-1
j_call: TRBJ1-1

cdr3_aa: CASSQGDNTEAFF
cdr3_nt: TGTGCCAGCTCACAGGGCGATAACACTGAAGCTTTCTTT
d_call: -
clone_size: -
v_call: TRBV18
j_call: TRBJ1-1

cdr3_aa: CASSFGPLGQGGQFF
cdr3_nt: TGCGCCAGCAGCTTTGGGCCGTTGGGGCAGGGAGGGCAGTTCTTC
d_call: -
clone_size: -
v_call: TRBV5-1
j_call: TRBJ2-1

cdr3_aa: CASSFGTDGNTIYF
cdr3_nt: TGCGCCAGCAGCTTCGGAACAGACGGAAACACCATATATTTT
d_call: -
clone_size: -
v_call: TRBV5-1
j_call: TRBJ1-3

cdr3_aa: CASSLMRGARYGYTF
cdr3_nt: TGTGCCAGCAGTTTAATGCGGGGCGCCAGGTATGGCTACACCTTC
d_call: -
clone_size: -
v_call: TRBV27
j_call: TRBJ1-2

cdr3_aa: CASRTGQGNQPQHF
cdr3_nt: TGTGCCAGTAGGACGGGACAGGGTAATCAGCCCCAGCATTTT
d_call: TRBD1
clone_size: -
v_call: TRBV19
j_call: TRBJ1-5

cdr3_aa: CASSPRQNTEAFF
cdr3_nt: TGTGCCAGCAGTCCCAGACAGAACACTGAAGCTTTCTTT
d_call: -
clone_size: few
v_call: TRBV6-2/TRBV6-3
j_call: TRBJ1-1

cdr3_aa: CASSQLRDRDQPQHF
cdr3_nt: TGTGCCAGCAGCCAACTAAGGGACCGGGATCAGCCCCAGCATTTT
d_call: -
clone_size: -
v_call: TRBV7-2
j_call: TRBJ1-5

cdr3_aa: CSVEDLSSSYEQYF
cdr3_nt: TGCAGCGTTGAAGATCTTTCTAGTTCCTACGAGCAGTACTTC
d_call: -
clone_size: once
v_call: TRBV29-1
j_call: TRBJ2-7

cdr3_aa: CAISVSGQGTAEAFF
cdr3_nt: TGTGCCATCAGTGTCTCCGGACAGGGGACCGCTGAAGCTTTCTTT
d_call: TRBD1
clone_size: -
v_call: TRBV10-3
j_call: TRBJ1-1

cdr3_aa: CASGSKRGPTDTQYF
cdr3_nt: TGTGCCAGCGGGTCCAAGCGGGGGCCCACAGATACGCAGTATTTT
d_call: TRBD2
clone_size: -
v_call: TRBV27
j_call: TRBJ2-3

cdr3_aa: CASSPRGPNYGYTF
cdr3_nt: TGCGCCAGCAGCCCCAGGGGCCCCAACTATGGCTACACCTTC
d_call: -
clone_size: -
v_call: TRBV4-1
j_call: TRBJ1-2

cdr3_aa: CATSDLKWADRAFEQPTDTQYF
cdr3_nt: TGTGCCACCAGTGATTTAAAATGGGCGGACAGGGCGTTCGAACAACCCACAGATACGCAGTATTTT
d_call: TRBD1
clone_size: -
v_call: TRBV24-1
j_call: TRBJ2-3

cdr3_aa: CASSESSDQDSSHQPQHF
cdr3_nt: TGTGCCAGCAGTGAATCCTCTGACCAGGACAGCTCACATCAGCCCCAGCATTTT
d_call: -
clone_size: -
v_call: TRBV25-1
j_call: TRBJ1-5

cdr3_aa: CASSDGATNEKLFF
cdr3_nt: TGTGCCAGCAGCGACGGTGCAACTAATGAAAAACTGTTTTTT
d_call: -
clone_size: -
v_call: TRBV6-6
j_call: TRBJ1-4

cdr3_aa: CASSQAGIAYGELFF
cdr3_nt: TGCGCCAGCAGCCAAGCCGGGATAGCGTACGGGGAGCTGTTTTTT
d_call: -
clone_size: -
v_call: TRBV4-1
j_call: TRBJ2-2